One and the same sample provided the 3 T cell receptor beta chains below, sequenced in a study of Tregs in tolerant kidney transplant recipients. Assay: immunoSEQ multiplex PCR; the TCRdb copy retains only in-frame clones and omits some. The data contain about 100,000 clones, around 90% of them singletons. The specimen was CD4+ T cells from blood, collected before the transplant. Receptor source: a human donor who received a combined kidney and bone marrow transplant.

The chain uses TRBV18 and TRBJ1-5; the match to TRBD1 covers 7 bases. The germline CDR1 and CDR2 sequences are KGHSH and LQKENI. V shed 3 bases, J shed 5 bases, and the junction held 4 bases outside the gene matches. This CDR3 is 14 amino acids long. The CDR3 DNA reads TGTGCCAGCTCACCCATTGGACAGGATCAGCCCCAGCATTTT. Translated: CASSPIGQDQPQHF.

The rearrangement links TRBV6-4 to TRBJ2-3; the match to TRBD2 covers 9 bases. This CDR3 spans 13 amino acids. Germline V gene lookup returns CDR1 MRHNA and CDR2 SNTAGT. V lost 0 bases to trimming and J lost 14 bases; unmatched junction nucleotides: 6. The CDR3 nucleotides read TGTGCCAGCAGTGACTCCCTAGCGGGATGGAGGTATTTT. This sequence encodes CASSDSLAGWRYF.

CDR3 amino acids: CASSLIARADTDTQYF. The CDR3 region has the DNA TGCGCCAGCAGCTTGATAGCCAGGGCAGACACAGATACGCAGTATTTT. The chain recombines TRBV5-1 with TRBJ2-3; D perhaps matches TRBD1 (5 bases). In germline, CDR1 is SGHRS, CDR2 YFSETQ. Deletions cut 1 base from V and 2 bases from J, with 14 bases between. The length of the CDR3 is 16 residues.